Listed below are T cell receptor beta chains from one sample, sequenced in a study of PD-L1 blockade in urothelial cancer. The data were produced by immunoSEQ multiplex PCR, yet TCRdb's version contains in-frame clones alone and is incomplete. The data contain roughly 120,000 clones, approximately 90% of them seen just once; the ten biggest clones take up 1.5% to 2%. The specimen comprised PBMCs, sampled around atezolizumab (anti-PD-L1) treatment. Receptors originate from a man aged 55 to 70 with urothelial cancer. Both conserved end residues are part of each CDR3. D genes are given only for firm matches. Clone size, where shown, is once, few, many, or a class for clones that have expanded.

TRBD2,TRBJ2-3,TRBV4-1,-,CASSQDAAGGFTDTQYF,TGCGCCAGCAGCCAAGATGCAGCGGGGGGCTTCACAGATACGCAGTATTTT
TRBD1,TRBJ2-3,TRBV2,-,CASSPRTGSSTDTQYF,TGTGCCAGCAGCCCGAGGACAGGGTCTAGCACAGATACGCAGTATTTT
TRBD1,TRBJ1-2,TRBV28,-,CASSEGQVLGYTF,TGTGCCAGCAGCGAGGGACAGGTTCTTGGCTACACCTTC
TRBD2,TRBJ2-1,TRBV5-5,-,CASRSGLAGGQSPYNEQFF,TGTGCCAGCAGATCGGGACTAGCGGGAGGGCAATCCCCCTACAATGAGCAGTTCTTC
-,TRBJ2-2,TRBV27,-,CASSPLPGDVGELFF,TGTGCCAGCAGCCCCCTACCGGGAGACGTCGGGGAGCTGTTTTTT
-,TRBJ2-1,TRBV5-4,-,CASSLEAQREQFF,TGTGCCAGCAGCCTGGAGGCACAGCGGGAGCAGTTCTTC
-,TRBJ2-7,TRBV9,-,CASSVMASSYEQYF,TGTGCCAGCAGCGTCATGGCTAGTTCCTACGAGCAGTACTTC
TRBD1,TRBJ2-2,TRBV10-3,-,CAISEQGDRAGELFF,TGTGCCATCAGTGAACAGGGGGATCGGGCCGGGGAGCTGTTTTTT
TRBD2,TRBJ2-3,TRBV4-2,-,CASSQEPSGGAYDTQYF,TGTGCCAGCAGCCAAGAACCTAGCGGGGGGGCGTACGATACGCAGTATTTT
-,TRBJ1-2,TRBV10-1,-,CASRATPANYGYTF,TGCGCCAGCAGAGCGACCCCCGCTAACTATGGCTACACCTTC
TRBD2,TRBJ2-5,TRBV5-1,-,CASSSPLAGGSETQYF,TGCGCCAGCAGCTCCCCACTAGCGGGGGGATCAGAGACCCAGTACTTC
-,TRBJ1-5,TRBV18,-,CASSPGTPQPQHF,TGTGCCAGCTCCCCCGGGACACCTCAGCCCCAGCATTTT
-,TRBJ2-3,TRBV28,-,CASSSGNTDTQYF,TGTGCCAGCAGTTCAGGAAACACAGATACGCAGTATTTT
-,TRBJ2-1,TRBV6-5,-,CASSLGGGVGNEQFF,TGTGCCAGCAGTCTTGGGGGGGGCGTTGGGAATGAGCAGTTCTTC
TRBD2,TRBJ2-7,TRBV30,once,CVMVREDSYEQYF,TGTGTTATGGTCCGGGAGGACTCCTACGAGCAGTACTTC
TRBD2,TRBJ2-1,TRBV6-1,many,CASSARGGSPNEQFF,TGTGCCAGCAGTGCCCGCGGGGGATCCCCCAATGAGCAGTTCTTC
TRBD2,TRBJ2-1,TRBV18,-,CASSPVTSGRDEQFF,TGTGCCAGCTCACCAGTAACTAGCGGGAGAGACGAGCAGTTCTTC
-,TRBJ1-2,TRBV6-6,-,CASSYEGQGYGYTF,TGTGCCAGCAGTTACGAAGGGCAGGGGTATGGCTACACCTTC
-,TRBJ2-2,TRBV11-3,-,CASSLVSTPNTGELFF,TGTGCCAGCAGCTTAGTATCTACCCCGAACACCGGGGAGCTGTTTTTT
-,TRBJ2-3,TRBV19,-,CASTLRQSTDTQYF,TGTGCCAGCACCCTTCGACAGTCCACAGATACGCAGTATTTT
-,TRBJ2-2,TRBV6-1,-,CASRGLGGTGELFF,TGTGCCAGCAGGGGCTTGGGGGGAACCGGGGAGCTGTTTTTT
-,TRBJ2-7,TRBV15,-,CATSRAGVSYEQYF,TGTGCCACCAGCAGAGCCGGGGTCTCCTACGAGCAGTACTTC
TRBD2,TRBJ2-4,TRBV7-2,-,CASSSQGGGGPKNIQYF,TGTGCCAGCAGCTCCCAGGGCGGGGGGGGGCCCAAAAACATTCAGTACTTC
-,TRBJ1-5,TRBV19,few,CASISGGRGQPQHF,TGTGCCAGTATCTCGGGGGGTAGAGGTCAGCCCCAGCATTTT
-,TRBJ1-2,TRBV6-6,-,CASSGLDSSYGYTF,TGTGCCAGCAGTGGGCTGGACAGTTCCTATGGCTACACCTTC
TRBD2,TRBJ2-2,TRBV7-2,-,CASSYSGRREAGELFF,TGTGCCAGCAGCTATAGCGGGCGTCGGGAGGCCGGGGAGCTGTTTTTT
-,TRBJ1-2,TRBV5-6,-,CASSLGTSNYGYTF,TGTGCCAGCAGCTTGGGGACTTCAAACTATGGCTACACCTTC
TRBD1,TRBJ2-1,TRBV6-5,-,CASSYATGGVEQFF,TGTGCCAGCAGTTACGCGACAGGGGGCGTTGAGCAGTTCTTC
TRBD1,TRBJ2-7,TRBV10-3,-,CAISDDRAAYEQYF,TGTGCCATCAGTGACGACAGGGCGGCCTACGAGCAGTACTTC
-,TRBJ1-6,TRBV28,-,CASQRGYNSPLHF,TGTGCCAGTCAAAGGGGCTATAATTCACCCCTCCACTTT
TRBD1,TRBJ1-1,TRBV10-3,-,CAIRALTGGTEAFF,TGTGCCATCAGGGCCTTAACAGGGGGAACTGAAGCTTTCTTT
-,TRBJ2-7,TRBV9,-,CASSPRRSSYEQYF,TGTGCCAGCAGCCCTCGGAGGAGCTCCTACGAGCAGTACTTC
-,TRBJ2-7,TRBV6-1,-,CASSKPPSYEQYF,TGTGCCAGCAGTAAGCCTCCGTCCTACGAGCAGTACTTC
-,TRBJ2-3,TRBV29-1,-,CSVAGVDTDTQYF,TGCAGCGTTGCCGGGGTCGACACAGATACGCAGTATTTT
-,TRBJ1-2,TRBV5-1,few,CASSLRAGAGYTF,TGCGCCAGCAGCTTGAGGGCAGGGGCCGGCTACACCTTC